This is a list of T cell receptor beta chains from one sample in a study of human T cells and chemical hapten exposure. A single record per CDR3 protein comes from TCRdb applying MiXCR to the RACE reads. Of fewer than 500,000 distinct CDR3 sequences listed, around 5% are singletons. Sample: whole blood, taken in connection with sensitization to the hapten diphenylcyclopropenone (DPC). The receptors here all came from a woman between 50 and 59 years old with alopecia areata. Some clones in this sample may be carry-over from other donors' samples. Each CDR3 is given with its conserved first and last residue. The D gene is left open where the match is weak. Clone sizes are given selectively: once, few, many, or a class where the clone is expanded.

NA many TRBJ2-4 TRBV12-3/TRBV12-4 18 TGTGCCAGCAGTTTGGAGGGTTCGGCAGGGGGGGCCAAAAACATTCAGTACTTC CASSLEGSAGGAKNIQYF
NA many TRBJ2-7 TRBV20-1 13 TGCAGTGCTGGAGCTCCCGCCCCCCGCGAGCAGTACTTC CSAGAPAPREQYF
NA few TRBJ1-1 TRBV2 13 TGTGCCAGCAGTGAAAGTTGGGCAGTTGAAGCTTTCTTT CASSESWAVEAFF
TRBD2 NA TRBJ2-7 TRBV28 15 TGTGCCAGCAGTTTAGGACTAGCGGGAGCCGGCGAGCAGTACTTC CASSLGLAGAGEQYF
NA NA TRBJ2-3 TRBV7-8 15 TGTGCCAGCAGCTTGACTGGACTAAGCACAGATACGCAGTATTTT CASSLTGLSTDTQYF
NA NA TRBJ1-5 TRBV18 14 TGTGCCAGCTCACCCCTTTTGGAAGGCCAGCCCCAGCATTTT CASSPLLEGQPQHF
NA many TRBJ1-3 TRBV14 16 TGTGCCAGCAGCCAAGATCGGCTGGGGCCTGGAAACACCATATATTTT CASSQDRLGPGNTIYF
NA few TRBJ2-3 TRBV29-1 14 TGCAGCGTTGCCCCAGATACCATCACAGATACGCAGTATTTT CSVAPDTITDTQYF
NA few TRBJ2-1 TRBV10-3 12 TGTGCCACCCGCTCATTTGTGGATGAGCAGTTCTTC CATRSFVDEQFF
TRBD1 many TRBJ1-4 TRBV7-6 15 TGTGCCAGCAGCGTCCACAGGGGCCTTAATGAAAAACTGTTTTTT CASSVHRGLNEKLFF
NA many TRBJ1-2 TRBV12-3/TRBV12-4 12 TGTGCCAGCAGTTTAGAGGGGGGTGGCTACACCTTC CASSLEGGGYTF
NA many TRBJ2-7 TRBV3-1 15 TGTGCCAGCAGCCAAGAGAGCGGCCGCTCCTACGAGCAGTACTTC CASSQESGRSYEQYF
TRBD1 many TRBJ1-1 TRBV29-1 15 TGCAGCGCCCTAGGACAGGGGGGCCCAAACACTGAAGCTTTCTTT CSALGQGGPNTEAFF
NA many TRBJ1-2 TRBV6-6 13 TGTGCCAGCAGTTTGGGGGACGGTTATGGCTACACCTTC CASSLGDGYGYTF
TRBD1 many TRBJ2-5 TRBV29-1 15 TGCAGCGTTAGTCCTGGGGGACAGGGCCTTGAGACCCAGTACTTC CSVSPGGQGLETQYF
NA many TRBJ1-2 TRBV19 15 TGTGCCAGTAGTTTGTGGGACCTAGCTAACTATGGCTACACCTTC CASSLWDLANYGYTF
NA many TRBJ1-5 TRBV12-3/TRBV12-4 13 TGTGCCAGCAGCGGGTATAGCAATCAGCCCCAGCATTTT CASSGYSNQPQHF
NA many TRBJ1-1 TRBV6-1 14 TGTGCCAGCAGTGAAAGGGCGCCGAACACTGAAGCTTTCTTT CASSERAPNTEAFF
TRBD1 many TRBJ2-5 TRBV5-5 15 TGTGCCAGCAGCGGTGCCAGGGGGACCCAAGAGACCCAGTACTTC CASSGARGTQETQYF
NA many TRBJ1-1 TRBV18 14 TGTGCCAGCTCTACCAAAGCGGGGAGCACTGAAGCTTTCTTT CASSTKAGSTEAFF
NA many TRBJ1-5 TRBV27 13 TGTGCCAGCAGTATGAACGCCGCTGGGCCCCAGCATTTT CASSMNAAGPQHF
NA many TRBJ1-5 TRBV18 13 TGTGCCAGCTCACCAGGAGGTGATCAGCCCCAGCATTTT CASSPGGDQPQHF
NA NA TRBJ2-5 TRBV28 16 TGTGCCAGCAGTTTCGATCCCTCGGACACCCAAGAGACCCAGTACTTC CASSFDPSDTQETQYF
NA many TRBJ1-6 TRBV6-5 17 TGTGCCAGCAGAACCGTCGGGGGACGCAGGGATAATTCACCCCTCCACTTT CASRTVGGRRDNSPLHF
NA NA TRBJ2-7 TRBV25-1 11 TGTGCCAGCAGTTGGGAGAGGGAGCAGTACTTC CASSWEREQYF
NA few TRBJ1-6 TRBV7-9 14 TGTGCCAGCAGCTTAGTTCGGCCAGTAACACCCCTCCACTTT CASSLVRPVTPLHF
NA few TRBJ2-4 TRBV3-1 14 TGTGCCAGCAGCCAAGACCAGGGTAAGAACATTCAGTACTTC CASSQDQGKNIQYF
NA many TRBJ2-5 TRBV4-1 13 TGCGCCAGCAGCCGCTTGGAAGGGGAGACCCAGTACTTC CASSRLEGETQYF
TRBD1 NA TRBJ1-2 TRBV20-1 16 TGCAGTGCTAGCCAGATGGACAGGGGAATTAACTATGGCTACACCTTC CSASQMDRGINYGYTF
NA many TRBJ2-3 TRBV7-8 13 TGTGCCAGCAGCTCCCCTCCCGCAGATACGCAGTATTTT CASSSPPADTQYF
NA many TRBJ2-5 TRBV7-3 13 TGTGCCAGCAGCTGGGACCTCGGAGAGACCCAGTACTTC CASSWDLGETQYF
TRBD1 many TRBJ1-6 TRBV10-3 14 TGTGCCATCCAGGGGGACACCGATAATTCACCCCTCCACTTT CAIQGDTDNSPLHF
NA many TRBJ1-1 TRBV28 12 TGTGCCAGCAGCTTGGGCGCTCCTAAAGCTTTCTTT CASSLGAPKAFF
TRBD1 few TRBJ1-2 TRBV5-1 16 TGCGCCAGCAGCTTGGCCGAGGGGGCTACTTCCTATGGCTACACCTTC CASSLAEGATSYGYTF
TRBD2 many TRBJ2-2 TRBV6-1 15 TGTGCCAGCAGTGAAGGAGCGGGGCGAACCGGGGAGCTGTTTTTT CASSEGAGRTGELFF
TRBD1 few TRBJ2-3 TRBV6-5 16 TGTGCCAGCAGTTACCTTACAGGGGGCTCTACAGATACGCAGTATTTT CASSYLTGGSTDTQYF
NA NA TRBJ2-7 TRBV6-1 14 TGTGCCAGCAGCGAACTGGGGTTTGTGTACGAGCAGTACTTC CASSELGFVYEQYF
TRBD2 many TRBJ2-1 TRBV20-1 17 TGCAGTGCTAGAGGACTAGCGGGAGGTGCCAATGGTGGTGAGCAGTTCTTC CSARGLAGGANGGEQFF
NA many TRBJ2-2 TRBV2 13 TGTGCCAGCAGTGGTTTGGGAGCCGGGGAGCTGTTTTTT CASSGLGAGELFF
TRBD2 many TRBJ2-3 TRBV6-2/TRBV6-3 19 TGTGCCAGCAGTTACCGCTTTGGGACTAGCGGGAGTCTGCCAGATACGCAGTATTTT CASSYRFGTSGSLPDTQYF
TRBD2 many TRBJ2-6 TRBV9 19 TGTGCCAGCAGCGATTCCCCCGGGACTAGATTCTCTGGGGCCAACGTCCTGACTTTC CASSDSPGTRFSGANVLTF
NA many TRBJ2-3 TRBV6-1 15 TGTGCCAGCAGTGAGGGCCAGCACAGCACAGATACGCAGTATTTT CASSEGQHSTDTQYF
NA NA TRBJ2-7 TRBV3-1 14 TGTGCCAGCAGCCCGCCACGTTCCCCCTACGAGCAGTACTTC CASSPPRSPYEQYF
NA NA TRBJ2-3 TRBV20-1 13 TGCAGTGCTCTACAGACTAGCACAGATACGCAGTATTTT CSALQTSTDTQYF
TRBD1 few TRBJ2-7 TRBV28 14 TGTGCCAGTACCACCGGGACAGGGGTCTACGAGCAGTACTTC CASTTGTGVYEQYF
NA NA TRBJ2-7 TRBV20-1 12 TGCAGTGCCAGTAACAGGAGGTACGAGCAGTACTTC CSASNRRYEQYF
NA many TRBJ2-7 TRBV15 13 TGTGCCACCAGCAGACAGGGACTCTACGAGCAGTACTTC CATSRQGLYEQYF
TRBD1 few TRBJ2-7 TRBV6-2/TRBV6-3 15 TGTGCCAGCTCAGTTACCCCACAGGGGGCGAACGAGCAGTACTTC CASSVTPQGANEQYF
NA many TRBJ1-6 TRBV11-2 14 TGTGCCAGCAGTTCGACAGGAGCAAATTCACCCCTCCACTTT CASSSTGANSPLHF
NA many TRBJ2-7 TRBV5-5 14 TGTGCCAGCACCAGCGCTCCGGGGCCCTACGAGCAGTACTTC CASTSAPGPYEQYF
NA many TRBJ2-7 TRBV3-1 13 TGTGCCAGCAGCCAAGGACAGTTCTACGAGCAGTACTTC CASSQGQFYEQYF
TRBD1 few TRBJ2-1 TRBV19 16 TGTGCCAGTAGTATAGATGTGGGGACAGGGAGCAATGAGCAGTTCTTC CASSIDVGTGSNEQFF
NA few TRBJ1-5 TRBV6-2/TRBV6-3 16 TGTGCCAGCAGTAAGTTGGGTCAGACCCGCAATCAGCCCCAGCATTTT CASSKLGQTRNQPQHF
NA many TRBJ1-6 TRBV12-3/TRBV12-4 15 TGTGCCAGCAGTTTACGACATAGTCCGGATTCACCCCTCCACTTT CASSLRHSPDSPLHF
TRBD2 few TRBJ2-7 TRBV6-2/TRBV6-3 14 TGTGCCAGCAGTTATGCGGGAGGGCCCTACGAGCAGTACTTC CASSYAGGPYEQYF
NA many TRBJ1-2 TRBV5-1 12 TGCGCCAGCAGCTTGGACAGGGATGGGTACACCTTC CASSLDRDGYTF
TRBD1 many TRBJ2-3 TRBV2 11 TGTGCCAGCAGTACCGGGACAGGAAAGTATTTT CASSTGTGKYF